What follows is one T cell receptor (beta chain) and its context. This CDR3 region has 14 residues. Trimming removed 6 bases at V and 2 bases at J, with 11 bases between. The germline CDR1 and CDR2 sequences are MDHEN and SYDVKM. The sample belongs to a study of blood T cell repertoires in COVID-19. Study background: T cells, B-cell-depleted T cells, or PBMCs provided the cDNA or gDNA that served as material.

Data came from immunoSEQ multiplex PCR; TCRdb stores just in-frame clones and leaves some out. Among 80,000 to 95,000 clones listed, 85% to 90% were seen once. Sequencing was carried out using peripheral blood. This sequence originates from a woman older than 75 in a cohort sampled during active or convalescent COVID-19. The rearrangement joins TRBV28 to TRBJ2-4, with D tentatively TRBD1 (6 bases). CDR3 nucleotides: TGTGCCAGCAGGCCCGGACAGCCCAAAAACATTCAGTACTTC. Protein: CASRPGQPKNIQYF.